The next 15 T cell receptor beta chains were all read from a single sample in a study of PD-L1 blockade in urothelial cancer. Assay used: immunoSEQ multiplex PCR; TCRdb lists only in-frame clones, some missing. Seen here are under 90,000 clones, 90% observed once, and the top ten hold 8% to 10%. Specimen: PBMCs, collected around atezolizumab (anti-PD-L1) treatment. These receptors were collected from a man aged 60 to 69 with urothelial cancer.

The V and J genes are TRBV10-2 and TRBJ1-5, with D perhaps matching TRBD1 (6 bases). Germline values: CDR1 WSHSY, CDR2 SAAADI. This CDR3 spans 14 amino acids. Trimming removed 3 bases at V and 7 bases at J, with 13 bases between. The CDR3 sequence is CASSDPGDGQPQHF. CDR3 DNA sequence: TGCGCCAGCAGTGACCCAGGGGATGGGCAGCCCCAGCATTTT.

The rearrangement links TRBV19 to TRBJ1-1, with TRBD1 identical over 9 bases. Germline lookup yields CDR1 LNHDA and CDR2 SQIVND (reference sequence). CDR3 length equals 14 residues. V was pared by 4 bases and J by 6 bases, with 6 bases of the junction left unmatched. The chain's CDR3 is CASSTRTGDAEAFF. The CDR3, as DNA: TGTGCCAGTAGTACCAGGACAGGGGACGCTGAAGCTTTCTTT.

The chain employs TRBV7-2 and TRBJ2-3; the match to TRBD2 covers 11 bases. Germline CDR1 and CDR2: SGHTA and FQGNSA. Germline trimming cut 1 base from V and 2 bases from J; bases unmatched to any gene: 2. This CDR3 comprises 16 residues. DNA for the CDR3: TGTGCCAGCAGCTTAGGACTAGCGGGGAACACAGATACGCAGTATTTT. Protein product: CASSLGLAGNTDTQYF.

CDR3: CASGYSGELFF. The CDR3 DNA follows: TGTGCCAGCGGGTACAGCGGGGAGCTGTTTTTT. The V gene is TRBV6-6, the J gene TRBJ2-2; D ambiguous. Trimming shortened V by 8 bases and J by 7 bases, and 8 bases separated the two germline ends. This CDR3 contains 11 residues. Germline CDR1 MNHNY, CDR2 SVGAGI (reference sequence).

This sequence joins TRBV19 and TRBJ2-1, with 8 bases aligning to TRBD2. Germline V lookup: CDR1 LNHDA, CDR2 SQIVND (reference sequence). Losses at the gene ends were 6 bases for V and 9 bases for J; bases not matched to a gene: 10. The CDR3 totals 14 residues. The CDR3 nucleotides read TGTGCCAGTAGCGCCATGACTAGCGAAGTTGAGCAGTTCTTC. This encodes CASSAMTSEVEQFF.

This clone appeared once. The chain couples TRBV13 to TRBJ2-3, with D maybe TRBD2 (7 bases). The ends were cut back, 0 bases at V and 3 bases at J, with 13 bases in the middle. Per the germline V gene, CDR1 is PRHDT and CDR2 is FYEKMQ (reference sequence). The CDR3 runs 16 residues. The CDR3 loop is CASSLGRGGSTDTQYF. As DNA, the CDR3 is TGTGCCAGCAGCTTAGGCCGCGGGGGCTCAACAGATACGCAGTATTTT.

The rearrangement uses TRBV7-2 and TRBJ2-7; a weak D match, TRBD1 (6 bases). Germline loops: CDR1 SGHTA, CDR2 FQGNSA. The V end lost 1 base, the J end lost 3 bases, and 16 bases lay between the germline ends. The CDR3 sequence is 16 residues long. For the CDR3, the DNA is TGTGCCAGCAGCTTAGTAACCGGGACAAGGGGCTACGAGCAGTACTTC. Translation gives CASSLVTGTRGYEQYF.

V is TRBV6-1 and J is TRBJ1-1, with D tentatively TRBD1 (6 bases). Trimming removed 3 bases at V and 11 bases at J, with 10 bases between. CDR1 is MNHNS and CDR2 is SASEGT in the germline V gene. The CDR3 runs 11 residues. CDR3 region: CASSDRGGAFF. DNA of the CDR3: TGTGCCAGCAGTGATAGGGGGGGGGCTTTCTTT.

The chain's CDR3 is CASSLDVQGKLFF. Here the CDR3 DNA reads TGTGCCAGCAGCTTAGATGTGCAGGGAAAACTGTTTTTT. The chain uses TRBV11-2 and TRBJ1-4, with a weak D call TRBD1 (5 bases). Trimming pared 0 bases from V and 10 bases from J, leaving 9 bases between. The CDR3 runs to 13 residues. Germline V gene sequence: CDR1 SGHAT, CDR2 FQNNGV. The entire variable domain, with the rest obtained from reference TRBV11-2 and TRBJ1-4, is as follows: EAGVAQSPRYKIIEKRQSVAFWCNPISGHATLYWYQQILGQGPKLLIQFQNNGVVDDSQLPKDRFSAERLKGVDSTLKIQPAKLEDSAVYLCASSLDVQGKLFFGSGTQLSVL.

This chain connects TRBV7-2 to TRBJ2-7, with D possibly being TRBD1 (5 bases). Germline CDR1 SGHTA, CDR2 FQGNSA. V gave up 5 bases and J gave up 6 bases, with 14 bases separating them. The CDR3 loop spans 13 amino acids. CDR3 in amino acids: CASSRDWGGEQYF. The CDR3, as DNA: TGTGCCAGCAGCCGAGACTGGGGCGGCGAGCAGTACTTC.

In regard to this clone: This same CDR3 is encoded by further DNA sequences in the sample. This chain's CDR3 is CASSPGTGTYEQYF. As DNA, the CDR3 is TGTGCCAGCTCACCAGGGACAGGGACTTACGAGCAGTACTTC. This chain links TRBV18 with TRBJ2-7, with 9 bases identical to TRBD1. V gave up 2 bases and J gave up 4 bases; unmatched junction bases: 3. CDR1 and CDR2 from the germline V gene are KGHSH and LQKENI. The CDR3 is 14 residues long.

This clone has more than one count but fewer than ten. J is TRBJ1-1 and V is TRBV11-2, with a possible D match to TRBD1 (6 bases). This CDR3 contains 13 residues. Trimming stripped 5 bases from V and 7 bases from J, with 14 bases between. CDR1 is SGHAT and CDR2 is FQNNGV in the germline V gene. The CDR3 region has the DNA TGTGCCAGCAGCGCTCGGACAGAAGGTGAAGCTTTCTTT. This encodes CASSARTEGEAFF. The variable domain in full, completed from reference TRBV11-2 and TRBJ1-1, reads EAGVAQSPRYKIIEKRQSVAFWCNPISGHATLYWYQQILGQGPKLLIQFQNNGVVDDSQLPKDRFSAERLKGVDSTLKIQPAKLEDSAVYLCASSARTEGEAFFGQGTRLTVV.

V gene TRBV11-2 combines with J gene TRBJ2-1; 7 bases are a match to TRBD2. The CDR3 contains 14 residues. Germline V gives CDR1 SGHAT, CDR2 FQNNGV. The ends lost 5 bases at V and 3 bases at J; junction bases unmatched: 4. CDR3 residues: CASSPSGGYNEQFF. CDR3 sequence (DNA): TGTGCCAGCAGCCCCTCGGGGGGCTACAATGAGCAGTTCTTC.

This rearrangement joins TRBV28 to TRBJ1-1, with D possibly being TRBD1 (6 bases). V lost 4 bases and J lost 7, with 10 bases in between. The germline CDR1 and CDR2 sequences are MDHEN and SYDVKM. The CDR3 loop spans 12 amino acids. CDR3 DNA sequence: TGTGCCAGCAGTTCCCCGGACAGTGAAGCTTTCTTT. Translation gives CASSSPDSEAFF. The entire variable domain, with the rest obtained from reference TRBV28 and TRBJ1-1, is as follows: DVKVTQSSRYLVKRTGEKVFLECVQDMDHENMFWYRQDPGLGLRLIYFSYDVKMKEKGDIPEGYSVSREKKERFSLILESASTNQTSMYLCASSSPDSEAFFGQGTRLTVV.

The chain links TRBV14 to TRBJ2-7; 7 bases are a match to TRBD2. This CDR3 has 14 residues. Per the germline V gene, CDR1 is SGHDN and CDR2 is FVKESK. V lost 4 bases and J lost 0; bases outside the gene matches: 3. This CDR3 is CASSPSGDSYEQYF. The CDR3 DNA reads TGTGCCAGCAGCCCTAGCGGAGACTCCTACGAGCAGTACTTC. Drawing the rest from reference TRBV14 and TRBJ2-7, the complete variable domain is EAGVTQFPSHSVIEKGQTVTLRCDPISGHDNLYWYRRVMGKEIKFLLHFVKESKQDESGMPNNRFLAERTGGTYSTLKVQPAELEDSGVYFCASSPSGDSYEQYFGPGTRLTVT.